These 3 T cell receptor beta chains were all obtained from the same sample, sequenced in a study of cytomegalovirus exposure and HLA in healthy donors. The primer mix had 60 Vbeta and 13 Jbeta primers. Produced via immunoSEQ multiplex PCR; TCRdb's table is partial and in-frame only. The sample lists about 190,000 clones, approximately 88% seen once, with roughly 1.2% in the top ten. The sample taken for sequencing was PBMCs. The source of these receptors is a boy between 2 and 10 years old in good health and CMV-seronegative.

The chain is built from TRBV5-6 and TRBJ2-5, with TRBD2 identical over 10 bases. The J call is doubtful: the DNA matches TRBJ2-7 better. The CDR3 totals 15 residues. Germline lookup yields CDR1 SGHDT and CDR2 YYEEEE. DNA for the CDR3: TGTGCCAGCAGCACGCGGACTAGCGGACCTTACGAGCAGTACTTC. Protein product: CASSTRTSGPYEQYF.

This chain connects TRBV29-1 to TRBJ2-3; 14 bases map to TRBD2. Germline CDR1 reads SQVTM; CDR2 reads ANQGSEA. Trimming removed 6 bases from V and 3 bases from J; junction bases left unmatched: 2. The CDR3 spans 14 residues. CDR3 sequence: CSVGTSGSTDTQYF. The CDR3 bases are TGCAGCGTCGGGACTAGCGGGAGTACAGATACGCAGTATTTT.

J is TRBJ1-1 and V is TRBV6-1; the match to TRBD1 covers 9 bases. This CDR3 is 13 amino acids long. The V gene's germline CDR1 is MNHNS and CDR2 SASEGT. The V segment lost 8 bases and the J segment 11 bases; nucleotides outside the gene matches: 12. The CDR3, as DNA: TGTGCCAGCTCTCGGACAGGGGAGACTGTTGCTTTCTTT. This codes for CASSRTGETVAFF.